What follows are 27 T cell receptor beta chains derived from one specimen sequenced in a study of T-cell memory formation after mild COVID-19 (dated by TCRdb to the early 2020s). The protocol used for the library was 5' RACE. Sequencing instrument: Illumina NovaSeq 6000. TCRdb handled the public reads itself, with Q25 trimming in fastp and clone calling in MiXCR, and kept productive beta chains. Each CDR3 protein appears once, grouped with its most common genes and DNA. The sample table records fewer than 500,000 distinct CDR3 sequences; nearly 25% of these occur just once. The ten largest clones capture roughly an eighth of the sample. The sequenced sample consisted of PBMCs or a T cell subset sorted from them (not recorded which). These receptors originate from an adult woman who had mild COVID-19 (a few samples of this study predate the infection). The sample titles of this study are shuffled in the database, so cell type and time point are left out; the donor was told from shared clones.

This clonotype occurred a few times. The V and J genes are TRBV6-2 or TRBV6-3 and TRBJ2-7; 7 bases agree with TRBD1. Germline assignment: CDR1 MNHEY and CDR2 SVGEGT. V dropped 2 bases and J dropped 5; count of bases not matched to a gene: 6. The CDR3 is 14 residues long. CDR3 DNA: TGTGCCAGCAGTTACACGGACAGGAGCGACGAGCAGTACTTC. Residues: CASSYTDRSDEQYF.

This clonotype was counted between two and nine times. At one of its ends the junction is not consistent with the germline gene, which may arise from a read error. The gene calls are TRBV7-7 and TRBJ2-7; either TRBD1 or TRBD2 may fit D (6 bases each). The germline V gene has CDR1 SSHAT and CDR2 FNYEAQ (reference sequence). This CDR3 is built from 13 residues. CDR3 loop: CASSLEQGREQYF. CDR3 bases: TGTGCTAGCAGCTTAGAGCAGGGGAGGGAGCAGTACTTC.

This clonotype has ten or more counts. V gene TRBV9 combines with J gene TRBJ2-2; 11 bases map to TRBD2. The junction had 3 bases not matched to a gene; V was cut back by 3 bases and J by 2 bases. The CDR3 has 16 residues. Germline CDR1 reads SGDLS; CDR2 reads YYNGEE. The CDR3 DNA is TGTGCCAGCAGCGCCCTAGCGGGGGGAAACACCGGGGAGCTGTTTTTT. This translates into CASSALAGGNTGELFF.

In this sample, this clonotype turned up many times. The chain is built from TRBV7-8 and TRBJ2-3; 7 nucleotides align to TRBD1. CDR1 and CDR2 (germline): SGHVS, FQNEAQ. CDR3 length equals 15 residues. The J segment lost 3 bases and the V segment lost 3 bases, leaving 6 bases of the junction unmatched. CDR3 in amino acids: CASSLRRDRTDTQYF. The CDR3 nucleotides are TGTGCCAGCAGCTTGAGACGGGACAGAACAGATACGCAGTATTTT.

This sequence joins TRBV12-3 or TRBV12-4 and TRBJ1-6; 8 positions agree with TRBD1. J lost 10 bases, V lost 6 bases, and 5 bases had no gene match. This CDR3 contains 13 residues. CDR3 nucleotide sequence: TGTGCCAGCAGCCGGACAGGGCTCTCACCCCTCCACTTT. As protein: CASSRTGLSPLHF.

The chain uses TRBV6-5 and TRBJ2-3; 11 bases line up with TRBD2. The CDR3 runs to 17 residues. The ends lost 2 bases at V and 4 bases at J; junction bases unmatched: 8. Germline CDR1 MNHEY, CDR2 SVGAGI. The CDR3 region has the DNA TGTGCCAGCAGTTACCGTTTCTCGGGACTAGCGGCAGATACGCAGTATTTT. Encoded protein: CASSYRFSGLAADTQYF.

V usage is TRBV29-1 and J usage is TRBJ2-5; unclear D gene. Trimming cost V 1 base and J 3 bases, with 12 bases left between them. Germline lookup yields CDR1 SQVTM and CDR2 ANQGSEA. The CDR3 has 14 amino acids. CDR3 amino acids: CSVEVARREETQYF. The CDR3 nucleotides read TGCAGCGTTGAAGTAGCCAGGCGAGAAGAGACCCAGTACTTC.

The gene calls are TRBV20-1 and TRBJ2-7; TRBD1 agrees at 8 bases. Trimming cost V 4 bases and J 2 bases; bases outside gene matches: 4. Germline lookup yields CDR1 DFQATT and CDR2 SNEGSKA (reference sequence). The CDR3 covers 13 residues. The CDR3: CSAMGQAPYEQYF. In DNA, the CDR3 is TGCAGTGCTATGGGACAGGCACCCTACGAGCAGTACTTC.

This clonotype was observed a few times. The J gene is TRBJ1-1, the V gene TRBV7-2; possible D gene TRBD1, 5 bases. Trimming stripped 6 bases from V and 4 bases from J, with 21 bases between. The CDR3 runs 16 residues. In germline, CDR1 is SGHTA, CDR2 FQGNSA. CDR3: CASSSGGEGFGTEAFF. CDR3 DNA sequence: TGTGCCAGCAGTTCCGGCGGGGAGGGGTTCGGCACTGAAGCTTTCTTT.

The chain is built from TRBV9 and TRBJ2-7, with D tentatively TRBD2 (6 bases). The CDR3 length is 15 residues. Germline values: CDR1 SGDLS, CDR2 YYNGEE. V dropped 4 bases and J dropped 0 bases, with 14 bases sitting between them. CDR3 region: CASSLMSGDSYEQYF. The CDR3 DNA is TGTGCCAGCAGCCTCATGTCGGGGGACTCCTACGAGCAGTACTTC.

This clonotype was counted between two and nine times. The chain joins TRBV6-6 to TRBJ2-5; weak D call: TRBD1 (6 bases). The germline V gene has CDR1 MNHNY and CDR2 SVGAGI (reference sequence). CDR3 length: 14 residues. V dropped 5 bases and J dropped 3 bases, with 13 bases sitting between them. This chain's CDR3 is CASSHRDIKETQYF. The CDR3 nucleotides read TGTGCCAGCAGTCATCGGGACATCAAAGAGACCCAGTACTTC.

The chain is built from TRBV7-3 and TRBJ1-1; weak D call: TRBD1 (6 bases). Germline-derived CDR1 and CDR2 are SGHTA and FQGTGA. There are 14 residues in the CDR3. Trimming took off 2 bases at V and 11 bases at J, with 18 bases between the two ends. CDR3 sequence (DNA): TGTGCCAGCAGCTTATCGGGTAATCCCCAGGGGGCTTTCTTT. Its translation is CASSLSGNPQGAFF.

In nucleotides, the CDR3 is TGTGCCAGCAGTGAACCCGGAACCACAGATACGCAGTATTTT. Amino acid sequence: CASSEPGTTDTQYF. V is TRBV2 and J is TRBJ2-3; D ambiguous. There are 14 residues in the CDR3. Germline CDR1 reads SNHLY; CDR2 reads FYNNEI. Deletions cut 2 bases from V and 2 bases from J, with 8 bases between.

The rearrangement uses TRBV29-1 and TRBJ2-1; D might be TRBD1 or TRBD2, each matching 7 bases. With 7 bases removed from V and 0 bases from J, the gap between germline ends came to 22 bases. This CDR3 is 17 amino acids long. The V gene's germline CDR1 is SQVTM and CDR2 ANQGSEA. The CDR3 DNA sequence: TGCAGCGCCAAGGGGGCCGGGGGGCAGAGCTCCTACAATGAGCAGTTCTTC. This codes for CSAKGAGGQSSYNEQFF.

This clonotype was observed a handful of times. The gene calls are TRBV4-3 and TRBJ1-2; no reliable D call. CDR3 length equals 13 residues. Germline V gives CDR1 LGHNA, CDR2 YSLEER. Trimming stripped 6 bases from V and 2 bases from J, with 10 bases between. The CDR3 region is CASRYSGNYGYTF. In nucleotides, the CDR3 is TGCGCCAGCAGATATTCGGGGAACTATGGCTACACCTTC.

This clonotype was picked up a small number of times. The V gene is TRBV10-3, the J gene TRBJ2-5; D may match TRBD1 or TRBD2 (7 bases each). Germline loops: CDR1 ENHRY, CDR2 SYGVKD. This CDR3 contains 15 residues. V was trimmed by 6 bases and J by 5 bases, leaving 19 bases between them. The CDR3 region is CAISSGGQGGETQYF. The CDR3 coding sequence is TGTGCCATCAGCTCGGGAGGTCAGGGGGGCGAGACCCAGTACTTC.

The DNA for the CDR3 is TGCGCCAGCAGCCAAGACGGGACATCTGGAAACACCATATATTTT. Its translation: CASSQDGTSGNTIYF. The rearrangement links TRBV5-1 to TRBJ1-3, with TRBD1 as a possible D gene (6 bases). The ends were cut back, 4 bases at V and 1 base at J, with 12 bases in the middle. The CDR3 has 15 residues. Germline CDR1 reads SGHRS; CDR2 reads YFSETQ.

This clonotype has just a few counts. The chain couples TRBV24-1 to TRBJ2-7, with 9 bases matching TRBD1. This CDR3 has 14 amino acids. Germline loops: CDR1 KGHDR, CDR2 SFDVKD. J lost 6 bases, V lost 3 bases, and 5 bases had no gene match. Here the CDR3 reads CATSDPGQGGEQYF. CDR3 coding DNA: TGTGCCACCAGTGATCCGGGACAGGGCGGCGAGCAGTACTTC.

V and J are TRBV7-2 and TRBJ2-3, with 9 bases that match TRBD2. The CDR3 contains 15 residues. J lost 4 bases, V lost 1 base, and 3 bases had no gene match. The V gene's germline CDR1 is SGHTA and CDR2 FQGNSA. CDR3 loop: CASSLVPSGADTQYF. In DNA form, the CDR3 reads TGTGCCAGCAGCTTAGTCCCTAGCGGGGCAGATACGCAGTATTTT.

The gene calls are TRBV3-1 and TRBJ1-6, with D possibly matching TRBD1 (6 bases). With 4 bases removed from V and 8 bases from J, the gap between germline ends came to 15 bases. CDR1 LGHDT and CDR2 YNNKEL come from the germline V gene (reference sequence). There are 15 residues in the CDR3. CDR3 sequence (DNA): TGTGCCAGCAGCCCGGGGTTGGGGGCTGATTCACCCCTCCACTTT. Translation gives CASSPGLGADSPLHF.

This clonotype occurred a few times. V gene TRBV4-3 combines with J gene TRBJ2-1; 9 nucleotides line up with TRBD2. Per germline, CDR1 LGHNA and CDR2 YSLEER. The CDR3 consists of 19 residues. V lost 0 bases and J lost 6; bases outside the gene matches: 15. The CDR3 sequence is CASSQERASGTQGGNEQFF. DNA for the CDR3: TGCGCCAGCAGCCAAGAAAGGGCTAGCGGGACCCAAGGGGGCAATGAGCAGTTCTTC.

This clonotype was seen only a few times. The rearrangement links TRBV7-6 to TRBJ2-7; D gene ambiguous. V was cut by 5 bases and J by 4 bases, with 15 bases left in between. The germline V gene has CDR1 SGHVS and CDR2 FNYEAQ. CDR3 length: 14 residues. The CDR3 DNA follows: TGTGCCAGCAGCGGCTCAGAGGTGGATTACGAGCAGTACTTC. Protein sequence: CASSGSEVDYEQYF.

The chain has TRBV7-2 and TRBJ2-7; 7 nucleotides line up with TRBD2. Losses at the gene ends were 8 bases for V and 1 base for J; bases not matched to a gene: 5. Looked up from germline, CDR1 is SGHTA and CDR2 is FQGNSA. This CDR3 spans 13 amino acids. The CDR3 DNA sequence: TGTGCCAGCGCCTGGACTAGTTCCTACGAGCAGTACTTC. Translation: CASAWTSSYEQYF.

This clonotype was counted a few times. The junction and the germline gene differ at one end; a read error may be behind it. J is TRBJ2-3 and V is TRBV12-3 or TRBV12-4; 13 nucleotides line up with TRBD2. The CDR3 runs to 15 residues. The CDR3 DNA reads TGTGCCAGCAGGATTACCGGGACTAGCGGGGTCCCGCGGGATTTT. The encoded protein is CASRITGTSGVPRDF.

This clonotype was found a few times. The chain couples TRBV15 to TRBJ2-5; D unresolved. CDR1 is LNHNV and CDR2 is YYDKDF in the germline V gene (reference sequence). The CDR3 consists of 11 residues. Trimming left V 6 bases short and J 5 bases short, with 7 bases between. CDR3 protein: CATRGFETQYF. CDR3 sequence (DNA): TGTGCCACCAGGGGGTTTGAGACCCAGTACTTC. The entire variable domain, with the rest obtained from reference TRBV15 and TRBJ2-5, is as follows: DAMVIQNPRYQVTQFGKPVTLSCSQTLNHNVMYWYQQKSSQAPKLLFHYYDKDFNNEADTPDNFQSRRPNTSFCFLDIRSPGLGDTAMYLCATRGFETQYFGPGTRLLVL.

This clonotype was seen a few times. The chain joins TRBV12-3 or TRBV12-4 to TRBJ2-7; no reliable D call. This CDR3 is built from 14 residues. With 5 bases removed from V and 1 base from J, the gap between germline ends came to 12 bases. The CDR3 loop reads CASSASTGSYEQYF. CDR3 nucleotide sequence: TGTGCCAGCAGTGCCTCGACTGGATCCTACGAGCAGTACTTC.

The chain's CDR3 is CASSYRDRGTHEQYF. As DNA, the CDR3 is TGTGCCAGCAGTTATCGGGACAGGGGTACCCACGAGCAGTACTTC. The V gene is TRBV6-2 or TRBV6-3, the J gene TRBJ2-7, with 10 nucleotides matching TRBD1. Germline CDR1 is MNHEY and CDR2 is SVGEGT. This CDR3 has 15 residues. V shed 3 bases and J 5 bases; nucleotides not matched to a gene: 7.